Described below is a single T cell receptor beta chain sequence and its context. Its antigen is not yet known. It has no much larger one-base neighbor in the sample; base qualities were not kept. This record comes from a study of vaccination effects on CD4 cells after COVID-19 (dated by TCRdb to between 2021 and 2024). In terms of the full investigation: Each participant got two doses of an mRNA SARS-CoV-2 vaccine, either BNT162b2 or mRNA-1273. In a couple of convalescent patients, pre-vaccine samples were collected 16 days and one week ahead of the first dose, 142 and 148 days after COVID-19 diagnosis. The study compared SARS-CoV-2 spike-specific CD4+ TCR repertoires before and after mRNA vaccination in COVID-19 convalescent patients and infection-naive vaccine recipients. Altogether, roughly 10 COVID-19 convalescent patients and a few SARS-CoV-2-naive healthy vaccine recipients made up the full study. Cultures from other donors in the study were sequenced with the Oncomine TCR Beta short-read assay on an Illumina iSeq 100.

The CDR3 goes from the cysteine to the phenylalanine over 16 residues. Only the CDR3 DNA stays, 48 bases, in frame from base 1. The germline V gene specifies SGHRS as CDR1 and YFSETQ as CDR2. The V end loses 0 bases and the J end loses 3 bases, and a stretch of 13 bases separates them. Broad study findings and their caveats: Among convalescent patients, the spike-reactive repertoire after vaccination was made up mainly of new vaccine-induced clones that were largely distinct from the clones induced by infection. Marked clonal contraction was observed in both infection-induced and vaccine-induced clones at late post-vaccination timepoints, consistent with waning T cell responses. Limitations of the study were the small number of convalescent patients and the absence of early post-infection timepoints.

The ViraFEST assay stimulated PBMC with viral peptide pools and then used TCR sequencing to identify antigen-specific CD4+ T cell clonotypes by expansion. After around ten days of culture, CD4+ T cells were isolated with the EasySep CD4+ T cell isolation kit. Convalescent patients had PCR-confirmed SARS-CoV-2 infection between March and December 2020, before Alpha, Beta and Delta variants emerged in the United States. Some 2.2 million PBMC per well were cultured in IMDM with 5% human AB serum, 9 to 10 IU/ml IL-2 and gentamicin, plus 10 ug/ml peptides. Half of the culture medium was replaced with fresh IL-2-containing medium on days 3 and 7. Unless otherwise noted, each peptide stimulation condition was cultured in triplicate wells. Using Ficoll-Paque Plus gradient centrifugation, PBMC were separated from whole blood and then either used fresh or cryopreserved at -140C. Genomic DNA was extracted from cultured CD4+ T cells with the QIAamp micro DNA kit.

To prepare the library, the immunoSEQ multiplex PCR assay was applied. TCR beta CDR3 sequencing was performed on DNA from the cultured, isolated CD4+ T cells. In the original analysis: The analysis removed non-productive TCR sequences, trimmed reads to the CDR3 region, and retained only CDR3s that were 7 or more amino acids long. The MANAFEST web app was used to pick out antigen-specific clonotypes by comparing their expansion in peptide wells with that in reference cultures. To be called positive, a clone needed expansion at FDR<0.05 compared with the reference and with all other wells, an odds ratio greater than 5, and a frequency greater than 0.1% in two replicate wells. Clonotypes significantly expanded in SARS-CoV-2 spike wells and in at least one common cold coronavirus spike condition were defined as cross-reactive. Levenshtein distance calculated with the stringdist R package was used to assess CDR3 similarity, and unrooted trees were constructed with ape in R 3.6.1. TCRdb took this table from immuneACCESS and kept in-frame rearrangements with V and J called. Such tables lack part of the clones; where checked against another copy, unresolved V genes explain under half of the gap, and the rest is unexplained. D and trimming were read from the DNA, whereas the V and J calls and clone size are those reported in that table. Counted in this sample were 30,000 to 40,000 clones; approximately 70% of them appeared once. 33% of the sample belongs to the ten largest clones.

This clonotype was sampled from a human donor who had a prior SARS-CoV-2 infection. Here the chain combines TRBV5-1 and TRBJ1-3, with a tentative D gene TRBD1 over 5 matching bases. The material was CD4+ T cells from PBMCs cultured with a peptide pool, obtained before COVID-19 vaccination. The DNA sequence is TGCGCCAGCAGCTTGGCCCCGGAGGGGAGTGGAAACACCATATATTTT. This codes for CASSLAPEGSGNTIYF.